The 8 T cell receptor beta chains below come from one sample, sequenced in a study of blood T cells in healthy people across ages. Together with a sample-barcoded 5' primer, a J-beta primer mix was included in a second PCR lasting about 6 to 11 cycles. TCRdb fed the 5' RACE reads into MiXCR, producing one record per CDR3 protein. The table shows 1.5 million or so distinct CDR3 sequences, with 42% occurring only once. Material for sequencing was blood. The receptors were gathered from a young woman in good health.

V and J are TRBV5-5 and TRBJ1-2; weak D call: TRBD1 (5 bases). The CDR3 is 15 amino acids. The V and J ends lost 4 bases and 2 bases respectively, with 15 bases between them. From germline, CDR1 is SGHKS and CDR2 YYEKEE (reference sequence). The CDR3 here is CASSRGIDLNYGYTF. Here the CDR3 DNA reads TGTGCCAGCAGCCGGGGCATCGACCTGAACTATGGCTACACCTTC.

This clonotype was seen more than once but under ten times. This rearrangement joins TRBV7-2 to TRBJ2-7; 12 bases match TRBD2. Per the germline V gene, CDR1 is SGHTA and CDR2 is FQGNSA. V gave up 5 bases and J gave up 0 bases; unmatched junction bases: 2. This CDR3 is built from 15 residues. CDR3: CASSTSGGYSYEQYF. Here the CDR3 DNA reads TGTGCCAGCAGCACTAGCGGGGGGTACTCCTACGAGCAGTACTTC. Full variable domain (remainder filled in from reference TRBV7-2 and TRBJ2-7): GAGVSQSPSNKVTEKGKDVELRCDPISGHTALYWYRQSLGQGLEFLIYFQGNSAPDKSGLPSDRFSAERTGGSVSTLTIQRTQQEDSAVYLCASSTSGGYSYEQYFGPGTRLTVT.

In nucleotides, the CDR3 is TGTGCCTTCACTTTAACAAACACTGAAGCTTTCTTT. Its protein is CAFTLTNTEAFF. The chain couples TRBV10-3 to TRBJ1-1; D not resolved. The CDR3 sequence is 12 residues long. CDR1 ENHRY and CDR2 SYGVKD come from the germline V gene. V shed 11 bases and J shed 2 bases, with 12 bases lying between them.

V and J are TRBV11-2 and TRBJ2-1; 7 bases are shared with TRBD2. Losses at the gene ends were 6 bases for V and 10 bases for J; bases not matched to a gene: 27. This CDR3 is 19 amino acids long. Germline assignment: CDR1 SGHAT and CDR2 FQNNGV. CDR3 amino acids: CASRDKARLAAFKSWEQFF. Written as DNA, the CDR3 is TGTGCCAGCAGGGACAAGGCTCGGCTAGCGGCTTTTAAGAGTTGGGAGCAGTTCTTC.

V and J are TRBV5-4 and TRBJ2-1; 10 bases line up with TRBD2. Germline loops: CDR1 SGHNT, CDR2 YYREEE (reference sequence). The CDR3 consists of 14 residues. The V and J ends lost 4 bases and 9 bases, in that order; junction bases with no gene match: 7. CDR3 amino acids: CASSDRTSGSEQFF. For the CDR3, the DNA is TGTGCCAGCAGCGACAGGACTAGCGGCAGTGAGCAGTTCTTC.

In this sample, this clonotype turned up many times. One end of the junction fails to match germline, which may point to a read error. The chain recombines TRBV4-1 with TRBJ2-3; TRBD2 matches at 14 bases. This CDR3 contains 15 residues. From germline, CDR1 is MGHRA and CDR2 YSYEKL. CDR3 bases: TGTGCCAGCTCACGGGGACTAGCGGGAGAGGATACGCAGTATTTT. Translation: CASSRGLAGEDTQYF.

V is TRBV5-1 and J is TRBJ2-1; TRBD2 matches at 16 bases. With V trimmed by 4 bases and J by 6 bases, 7 bases remained unmatched. The CDR3 loop spans 17 amino acids. The germline V gene has CDR1 SGHRS and CDR2 YFSETQ. The CDR3 DNA reads TGCGCCAGCAGCGCCGGGACTAGCGGGAGGGGCAGCAATGAGCAGTTCTTC. Its protein is CASSAGTSGRGSNEQFF.

The rearrangement joins TRBV9 to TRBJ1-1; 7 bases are shared with TRBD1. There are 15 residues in the CDR3. Germline V lookup: CDR1 SGDLS, CDR2 YYNGEE. The junction had 8 bases not matched to a gene; V was cut back by 0 bases and J by 6 bases. The CDR3 DNA sequence: TGTGCCAGCAGCGTAGACGTACAGGGGATGGCTGAAGCTTTCTTT. The encoded protein is CASSVDVQGMAEAFF.